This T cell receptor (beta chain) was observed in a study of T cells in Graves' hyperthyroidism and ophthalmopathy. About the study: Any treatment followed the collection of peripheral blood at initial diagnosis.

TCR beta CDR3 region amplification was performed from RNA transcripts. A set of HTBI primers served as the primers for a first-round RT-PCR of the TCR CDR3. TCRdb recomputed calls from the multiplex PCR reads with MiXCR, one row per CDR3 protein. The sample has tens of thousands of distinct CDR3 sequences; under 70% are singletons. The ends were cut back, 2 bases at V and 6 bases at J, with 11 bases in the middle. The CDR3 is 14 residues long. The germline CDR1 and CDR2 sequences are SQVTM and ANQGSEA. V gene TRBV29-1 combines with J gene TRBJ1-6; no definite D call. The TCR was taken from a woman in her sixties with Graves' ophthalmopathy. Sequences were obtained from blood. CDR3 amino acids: CSVEWGGRNSPLHF. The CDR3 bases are TGCAGCGTTGAATGGGGAGGGCGTAATTCACCCCTCCACTTT. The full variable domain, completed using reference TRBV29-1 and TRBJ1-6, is SAVISQKPSRDICQRGTSLTIQCQVDSQVTMMFWYRQQPGQSLTLIATANQGSEATYESGFVIDKFPISRPNLTFSTLTVSNMSPEDSSIYLCSVEWGGRNSPLHFGNGTRLTVT.